This T cell receptor (beta chain) was recorded in a study of regulatory T cells in long-lasting Graves disease. The time point: newly diagnosed GD, antithyroid drugs for less than 3 months. There was RNA extracted from PBMCs, and the TCR library was made from it. Sequencing libraries for TCR beta were prepared with iRepertoire HTBI primers and Arm-PCR of CDR3 regions. TCRdb processed the multiplex PCR reads anew with MiXCR; each CDR3 protein has one entry. The table lists hundreds of thousands of distinct CDR3 sequences, roughly 14% of them singletons. Trimming took off 5 bases at V and 7 bases at J, with 15 bases between the two ends. CDR1 and CDR2 from the germline V gene are SGHVS and FQNEAQ. This CDR3 region has 13 residues. The sample was also reused in another study, on T cells in Graves' hyperthyroidism and ophthalmopathy.

The chain uses TRBV7-8 and TRBJ2-7; D possibly corresponds to TRBD2 (7 bases). The receptor's source is a young man with Graves disease. Sequencing was performed on peripheral blood mononuclear cells (PBMCs), taken at new diagnosis, from a patient treated with antithyroid drugs. CDR3 sequence: CASSPYGGREQYF. The CDR3 DNA reads TGTGCCAGCAGCCCCTACGGGGGGCGGGAGCAGTACTTC.